Below, one TCR beta chain is given with its context. The data were obtained in a study of blood T cell repertoires in COVID-19. Study context: Acute and convalescent COVID-19 samples came from the United States, Italy and Spain.

Method: immunoSEQ multiplex PCR; TCRdb's copy keeps in-frame clones and lacks some. The sample includes around 150,000 clones, 76% of them seen just once. The CDR3 is 17 residues long. With 1 base clipped from V and 2 bases from J, the junction kept 7 bases outside the gene matches. Germline CDR1 is LGHNA and CDR2 is YNFKEQ. The sequencing input was peripheral blood. The V call is TRBV4-2, the J call TRBJ1-5; 8 nucleotides align to TRBD1. The sequence derives from a woman older than 75 with acute or convalescent COVID-19. CDR3 DNA: TGTGCCAGCAGCCAAGGACAGGGGAGTGGAGGCAATCAGCCCCAGCATTTT. Translation gives CASSQGQGSGGNQPQHF.